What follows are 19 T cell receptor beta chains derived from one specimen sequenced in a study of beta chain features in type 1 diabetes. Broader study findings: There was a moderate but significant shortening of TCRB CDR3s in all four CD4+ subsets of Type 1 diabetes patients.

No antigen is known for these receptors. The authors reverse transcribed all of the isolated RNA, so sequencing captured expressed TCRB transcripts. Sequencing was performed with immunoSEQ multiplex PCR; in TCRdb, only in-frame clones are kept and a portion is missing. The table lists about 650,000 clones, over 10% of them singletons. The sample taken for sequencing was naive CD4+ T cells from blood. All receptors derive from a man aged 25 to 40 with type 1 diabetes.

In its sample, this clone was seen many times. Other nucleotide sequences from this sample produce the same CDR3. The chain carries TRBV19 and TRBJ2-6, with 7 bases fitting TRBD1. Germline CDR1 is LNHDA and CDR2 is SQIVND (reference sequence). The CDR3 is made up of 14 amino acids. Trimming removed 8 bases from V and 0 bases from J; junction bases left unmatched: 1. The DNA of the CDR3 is TGTGCCAGTCGACAGGGCTCTGGGGCCAACGTCCTGACTTTC. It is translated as CASRQGSGANVLTF. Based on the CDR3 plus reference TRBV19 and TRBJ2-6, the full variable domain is DGGITQSPKYLFRKEGQNVTLSCEQNLNHDAMYWYRQDPGQGLRLIYYSQIVNDFQKGDIAEGYSVSREKKESFPLTVTSAQKNPTAFYLCASRQGSGANVLTFGAGSRLTVL.

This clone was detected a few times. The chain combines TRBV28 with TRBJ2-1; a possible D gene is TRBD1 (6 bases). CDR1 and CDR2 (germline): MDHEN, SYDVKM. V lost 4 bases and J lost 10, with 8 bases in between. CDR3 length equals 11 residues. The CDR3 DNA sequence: TGTGCCAGCAGTTCCGGGACAGAGCAGTTCTTC. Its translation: CASSSGTEQFF.

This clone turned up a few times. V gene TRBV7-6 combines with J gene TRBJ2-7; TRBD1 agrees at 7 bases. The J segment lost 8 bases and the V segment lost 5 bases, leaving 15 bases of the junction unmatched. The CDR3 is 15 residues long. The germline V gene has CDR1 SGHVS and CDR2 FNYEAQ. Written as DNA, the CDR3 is TGTGCCAGCAGCGACCGACAGGGAAATTTAGGCAAGCAGTACTTC. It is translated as CASSDRQGNLGKQYF.

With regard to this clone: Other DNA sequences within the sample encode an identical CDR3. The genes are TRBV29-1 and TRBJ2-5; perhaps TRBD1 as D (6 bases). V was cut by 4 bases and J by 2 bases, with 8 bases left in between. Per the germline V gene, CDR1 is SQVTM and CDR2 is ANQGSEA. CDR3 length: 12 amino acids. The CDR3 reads CSVGGHQETQYF. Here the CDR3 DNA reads TGCAGCGTTGGGGGACATCAAGAGACCCAGTACTTC.

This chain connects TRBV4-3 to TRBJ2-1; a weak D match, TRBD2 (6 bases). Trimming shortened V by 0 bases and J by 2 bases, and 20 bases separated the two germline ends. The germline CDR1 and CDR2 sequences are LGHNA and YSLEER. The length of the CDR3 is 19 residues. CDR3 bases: TGCGCCAGCAGCCAAGATCGTGACCTAGGGAGGTTGACCTACAATGAGCAGTTCTTC. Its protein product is CASSQDRDLGRLTYNEQFF.

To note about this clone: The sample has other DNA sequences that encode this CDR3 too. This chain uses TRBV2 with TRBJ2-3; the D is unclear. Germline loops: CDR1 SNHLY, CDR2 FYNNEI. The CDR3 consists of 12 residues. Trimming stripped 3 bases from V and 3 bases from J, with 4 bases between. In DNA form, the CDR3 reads TGTGCCAGCAGTGAGCTTACAGATACGCAGTATTTT. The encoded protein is CASSELTDTQYF.

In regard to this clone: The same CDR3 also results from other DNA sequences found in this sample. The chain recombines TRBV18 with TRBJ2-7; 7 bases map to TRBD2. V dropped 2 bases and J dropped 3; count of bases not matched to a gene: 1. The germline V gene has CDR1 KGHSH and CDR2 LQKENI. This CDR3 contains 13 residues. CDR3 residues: CASSPASGYEQYF. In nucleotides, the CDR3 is TGTGCCAGCTCACCAGCTAGCGGCTACGAGCAGTACTTC.

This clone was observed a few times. For the CDR3, the DNA is TGTGCCAGCAGCCCACAAAATACGGGGCTCCAGCATTTT. Its protein product is CASSPQNTGLQHF. The chain combines TRBV14 with TRBJ1-5, with D perhaps matching TRBD1 (5 bases). Trimming took off 4 bases at V and 12 bases at J, with 16 bases between the two ends. The CDR3 is 13 amino acids. The germline V gene has CDR1 SGHDN and CDR2 FVKESK.

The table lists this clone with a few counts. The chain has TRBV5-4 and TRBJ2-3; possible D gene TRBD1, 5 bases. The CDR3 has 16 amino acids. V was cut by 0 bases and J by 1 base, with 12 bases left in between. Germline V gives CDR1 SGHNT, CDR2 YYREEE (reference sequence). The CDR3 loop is CASSLVVDTRTDTQYF. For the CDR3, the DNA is TGTGCCAGCAGCTTGGTAGTGGACACCCGCACAGATACGCAGTATTTT. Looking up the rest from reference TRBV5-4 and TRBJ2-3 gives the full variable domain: ETGVTQSPTHLIKTRGQQVTLRCSSQSGHNTVSWYQQALGQGPQFIFQYYREEENGRGNFPPRFSGLQFPNYSSELNVNALELDDSALYLCASSLVVDTRTDTQYFGPGTRLTVL.

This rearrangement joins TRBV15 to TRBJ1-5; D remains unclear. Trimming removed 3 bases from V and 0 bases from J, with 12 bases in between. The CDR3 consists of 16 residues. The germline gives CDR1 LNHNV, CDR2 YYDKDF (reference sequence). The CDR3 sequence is CATSRSGQSSNQPQHF. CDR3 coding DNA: TGTGCCACCAGCAGGAGTGGTCAGAGTAGCAATCAGCCCCAGCATTTT.

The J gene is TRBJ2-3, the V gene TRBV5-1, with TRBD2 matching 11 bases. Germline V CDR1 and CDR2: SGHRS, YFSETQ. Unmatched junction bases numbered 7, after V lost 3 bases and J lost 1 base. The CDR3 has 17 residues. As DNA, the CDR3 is TGCGCCAGCAGCTCCGGGACTAGCGGTACCGGCACAGATACGCAGTATTTT. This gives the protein CASSSGTSGTGTDTQYF.

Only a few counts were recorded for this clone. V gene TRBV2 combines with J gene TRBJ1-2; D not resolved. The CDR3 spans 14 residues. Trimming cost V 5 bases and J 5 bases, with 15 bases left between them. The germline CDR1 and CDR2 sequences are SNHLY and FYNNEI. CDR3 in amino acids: CASSTQRRNYGYTF. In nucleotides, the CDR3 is TGTGCCAGCAGTACTCAACGCAGGAATTATGGCTACACCTTC.

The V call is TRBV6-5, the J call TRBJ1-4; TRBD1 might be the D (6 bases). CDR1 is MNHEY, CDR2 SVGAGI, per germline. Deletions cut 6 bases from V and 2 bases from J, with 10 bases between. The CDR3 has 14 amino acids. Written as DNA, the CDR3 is TGTGCCAGCAGACAGGGAAGGACTAATGAAAAACTGTTTTTT. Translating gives CASRQGRTNEKLFF.

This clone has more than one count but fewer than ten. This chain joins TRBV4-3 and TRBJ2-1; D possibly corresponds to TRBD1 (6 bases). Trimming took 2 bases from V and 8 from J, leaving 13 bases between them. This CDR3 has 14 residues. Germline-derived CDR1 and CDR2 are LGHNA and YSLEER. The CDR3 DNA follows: TGCGCCAGCAGCCAAAGCTGGACAGCTCATGAGCAGTTCTTC. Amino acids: CASSQSWTAHEQFF.

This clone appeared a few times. This CDR3 reads CSVDPGGRNEQFF. CDR3 nucleotides: TGCAGCGTGGACCCGGGGGGTAGGAATGAGCAGTTCTTC. The rearrangement uses TRBV29-1 and TRBJ2-1; 7 bases fit TRBD2. In germline, CDR1 is SQVTM, CDR2 ANQGSEA. The CDR3 sequence is 13 residues long. Germline trimming cut 6 bases from V and 7 bases from J; bases unmatched to any gene: 9.

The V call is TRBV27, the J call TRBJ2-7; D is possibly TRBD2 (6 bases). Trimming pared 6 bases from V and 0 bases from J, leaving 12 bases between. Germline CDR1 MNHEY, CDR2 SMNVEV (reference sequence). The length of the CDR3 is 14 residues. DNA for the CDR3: TGTGCCAGCAGGATGGGACTCAACTCCTACGAGCAGTACTTC. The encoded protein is CASRMGLNSYEQYF.

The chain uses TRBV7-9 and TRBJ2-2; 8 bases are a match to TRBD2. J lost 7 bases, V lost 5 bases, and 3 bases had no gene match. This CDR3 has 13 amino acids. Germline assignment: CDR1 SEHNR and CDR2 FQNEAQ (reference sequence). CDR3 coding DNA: TGTGCCAGCAGCCCGACTAGCGTCGGGGAGCTGTTTTTT. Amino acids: CASSPTSVGELFF. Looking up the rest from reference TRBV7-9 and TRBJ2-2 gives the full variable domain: DTGVSQNPRHKITKRGQNVTFRCDPISEHNRLYWYRQTLGQGPEFLTYFQNEAQLEKSRLLSDRFSAERPKGSFSTLEIQRTEQGDSAMYLCASSPTSVGELFFGEGSRLTVL.

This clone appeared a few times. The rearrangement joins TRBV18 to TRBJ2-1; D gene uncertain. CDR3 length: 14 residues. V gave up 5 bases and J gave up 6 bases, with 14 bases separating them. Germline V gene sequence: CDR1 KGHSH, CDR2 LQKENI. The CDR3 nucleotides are TGTGCCAGCTCAACCGGAATAGCTTCCAATGAGCAGTTCTTC. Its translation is CASSTGIASNEQFF. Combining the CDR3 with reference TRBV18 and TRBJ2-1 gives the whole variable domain NAGVMQNPRHLVRRRGQEARLRCSPMKGHSHVYWYRQLPEEGLKFMVYLQKENIIDESGMPKERFSAEFPKEGPSILRIQQVVRGDSAAYFCASSTGIASNEQFFGPGTRLTVL.

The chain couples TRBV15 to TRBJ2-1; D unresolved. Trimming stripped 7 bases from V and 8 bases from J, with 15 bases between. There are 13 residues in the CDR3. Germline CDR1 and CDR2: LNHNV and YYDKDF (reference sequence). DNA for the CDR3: TGTGCCACCACCCACATTGGGATGGATGAGCAGTTCTTC. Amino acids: CATTHIGMDEQFF.